The 25 T cell receptor beta chains below were found in one sample sequenced in a study of CD8 T cells in Susac syndrome. cDNA came from about 0.5 to 1 ug RNA primed by random hexamers. TCRdb called the immunoSEQ multiplex PCR reads again in MiXCR, with one record for every CDR3 protein. This sample has 200,000 to 250,000 distinct CDR3 sequences, with about 90% found just once. The specimen sequenced was CD8+ T cells from PBMCs. The source of these receptors is a human donor with multiple sclerosis.

This chain joins TRBV2 and TRBJ2-3; TRBD2 aligns across 11 bases. Unmatched junction bases numbered 6, after V lost 5 bases and J lost 2 bases. The CDR3 has 16 residues. Germline assignment: CDR1 SNHLY and CDR2 FYNNEI. For the CDR3, the DNA is TGTGCCAGCAGTCAGGTTAGCGGGGGGGCCACAGATACGCAGTATTTT. Encoded protein: CASSQVSGGATDTQYF. The variable domain in full, with the rest retrieved from reference TRBV2 and TRBJ2-3, is EPEVTQTPSHQVTQMGQEVILRCVPISNHLYFYWYRQILGQKVEFLVSFYNNEISEKSEIFDDQFSVERPDGSNFTLKIRSTKLEDSAMYFCASSQVSGGATDTQYFGPGTRLTVL.

The V gene is TRBV9, the J gene TRBJ2-3; 9 bases are a match to TRBD2. The ends lost 4 bases at V and 2 bases at J; junction bases unmatched: 11. Germline loops: CDR1 SGDLS, CDR2 YYNGEE. This CDR3 is 17 amino acids long. The CDR3 DNA sequence: TGTGCCAGCAGCCCCCTCCCGGGACTAGCAGTCACAGATACGCAGTATTTT. It yields the protein CASSPLPGLAVTDTQYF. Drawing the rest from reference TRBV9 and TRBJ2-3, the complete variable domain is DSGVTQTPKHLITATGQRVTLRCSPRSGDLSVYWYQQSLDQGLQFLIQYYNGEERAKGNILERFSAQQFPDLHSELNLSSLELGDSALYFCASSPLPGLAVTDTQYFGPGTRLTVL.

This clonotype was seen just once. The chain carries TRBV4-3 and TRBJ2-1; 9 bases match TRBD2. Germline values: CDR1 LGHNA, CDR2 YSLEER. The CDR3 consists of 15 residues. V trimming: 4 bases; J trimming: 9 bases; junction bases outside the gene matches: 10. The CDR3 loop reads CASSPVLAGWGEQFF. DNA for the CDR3: TGCGCCAGCAGCCCGGTACTAGCGGGTTGGGGTGAGCAGTTCTTC.

The chain couples TRBV7-2 to TRBJ2-7, with D perhaps TRBD2 (6 bases). CDR1 is SGHTA, CDR2 FQGNSA, per germline. V lost 1 base and J lost 4, with 14 bases in between. CDR3 size: 15 residues. CDR3 amino acids: CASSLVSWGRYEQYF. DNA for the CDR3: TGTGCCAGCAGCTTAGTGTCCTGGGGGAGGTACGAGCAGTACTTC.

The chain combines TRBV7-9 with TRBJ1-4; unclear D gene. The CDR3 runs to 17 residues. With 1 base removed from V and 8 bases from J, the gap between germline ends came to 20 bases. Germline values: CDR1 SEHNR, CDR2 FQNEAQ (reference sequence). The CDR3 sequence is CASSLEVRQLRREKLFF. The CDR3 coding sequence is TGTGCCAGCAGCTTAGAAGTTCGGCAACTCCGAAGGGAAAAACTGTTTTTT.

The chain links TRBV13 to TRBJ2-3; 7 positions agree with TRBD1. The length of the CDR3 is 12 residues. J lost 6 bases, V lost 4 bases, and 1 base had no gene match. The germline V gene encodes CDR1 PRHDT and CDR2 FYEKMQ (reference sequence). CDR3 sequence reads: CASSSQGDTQYF. The CDR3 coding sequence is TGTGCCAGCAGCTCACAGGGGGATACGCAGTATTTT.

The rearrangement uses TRBV12-3 or TRBV12-4 and TRBJ2-2, with D perhaps TRBD1 or TRBD2 (5 bases each). The V and J ends lost 0 bases and 2 bases respectively, with 13 bases between them. The CDR3 sequence is 17 residues long. This CDR3 is CASSLAPGRQNTGELFF. The CDR3 DNA is TGTGCCAGCAGTTTAGCACCGGGACGGCAAAACACCGGGGAGCTGTTTTTT.

The chain is built from TRBV13 and TRBJ2-3; TRBD1 matches 9 bases. The CDR3 is made up of 15 amino acids. The germline gives CDR1 PRHDT, CDR2 FYEKMQ (reference sequence). Trimming took 4 bases from V and 5 from J; bases not matched to a gene: 7. CDR3 in amino acids: CASSSNRGRQDTQYF. CDR3 DNA sequence: TGTGCCAGCAGCTCAAACAGGGGGCGGCAAGATACGCAGTATTTT.

The V gene is TRBV3-1, the J gene TRBJ1-1, with 7 bases lining up with TRBD1. CDR3 size: 13 residues. Germline CDR1 is LGHDT and CDR2 is YNNKEL (reference sequence). Unmatched junction bases numbered 2, after V lost 4 bases and J lost 3 bases. CDR3 protein: CASSLGTDTEAFF. In DNA form, the CDR3 reads TGTGCCAGCAGCCTTGGGACAGACACTGAAGCTTTCTTT.

The chain has TRBV4-3 and TRBJ2-1; 7 bases fit TRBD2. CDR3 length equals 17 residues. The V and J ends lost 0 bases and 0 bases, in that order; junction bases with no gene match: 5. Germline lookup yields CDR1 LGHNA and CDR2 YSLEER. The chain's CDR3 is CASSQDGAGSSYNEQFF. CDR3 nucleotide sequence: TGCGCCAGCAGCCAAGATGGAGCGGGATCCTCCTACAATGAGCAGTTCTTC.

The V and J genes are TRBV6-5 and TRBJ1-1; 7 bases match TRBD1. Germline V gives CDR1 MNHEY, CDR2 SVGAGI. This CDR3 contains 13 residues. J was trimmed by 1 base and V by 6 bases; bases with no gene match: 2. The CDR3 DNA follows: TGTGCCAGCAGGAGGGGGCAGAACACTGAAGCTTTCTTT. Amino acid sequence: CASRRGQNTEAFF.

This chain connects TRBV29-1 to TRBJ1-1, with D unclear. Germline assignment: CDR1 SQVTM and CDR2 ANQGSEA. The CDR3 covers 13 residues. Trimming left V 5 bases short and J 1 base short, with 11 bases between. CDR3 nucleotide sequence: TGCAGCGTTACTGGGATCTCGAACACTGAAGCTTTCTTT. It encodes CSVTGISNTEAFF. The full variable domain, in which reference TRBV29-1 and TRBJ1-1 provide the parts outside the CDR3, is SAVISQKPSRDICQRGTSLTIQCQVDSQVTMMFWYRQQPGQSLTLIATANQGSEATYESGFVIDKFPISRPNLTFSTLTVSNMSPEDSSIYLCSVTGISNTEAFFGQGTRLTVV.

The genes are TRBV20-1 and TRBJ2-7; 12 nucleotides align to TRBD1. With 0 bases clipped from V and 5 bases from J, the junction kept 5 bases outside the gene matches. Germline V gene data show CDR1 as DFQATT and CDR2 as SNEGSKA (reference sequence). CDR3 length: 15 amino acids. The CDR3 DNA reads TGCAGTGCTAGAGACCCGGGACAGGGGGCTCACGAGCAGTACTTC. Translated: CSARDPGQGAHEQYF.

This chain uses TRBV30 with TRBJ2-1; unclear D gene. Germline values: CDR1 GTSNPN, CDR2 SVGIG (reference sequence). Trimming removed 6 bases at V and 0 bases at J, with 12 bases between. This CDR3 is 14 amino acids long. The CDR3 sequence is CACPHTSSYNEQFF. The CDR3 DNA reads TGTGCCTGCCCCCACACCAGCTCCTACAATGAGCAGTTCTTC.

This rearrangement joins TRBV12-3 or TRBV12-4 to TRBJ1-5; D is uncertain. V gave up 0 bases and J gave up 0 bases, with 9 bases separating them. The CDR3 length is 16 residues. The CDR3, as DNA: TGTGCCAGCAGTTTAGCGGTGACTTTTAGCAATCAGCCCCAGCATTTT. Translation: CASSLAVTFSNQPQHF.

The chain links TRBV18 to TRBJ1-5; D possibly corresponds to TRBD1 (5 bases). The germline gives CDR1 KGHSH, CDR2 LQKENI. The CDR3 contains 16 residues. The V and J ends lost 1 base and 6 bases respectively, with 16 bases between them. CDR3 sequence reads: CASSPRDLPSLQPQHF. The CDR3 DNA sequence: TGTGCCAGCTCACCACGGGACCTACCTAGTCTTCAGCCCCAGCATTTT. Together with reference TRBV18 and TRBJ1-5, the CDR3 gives the full variable domain: NAGVMQNPRHLVRRRGQEARLRCSPMKGHSHVYWYRQLPEEGLKFMVYLQKENIIDESGMPKERFSAEFPKEGPSILRIQQVVRGDSAAYFCASSPRDLPSLQPQHFGDGTRLSIL.

The chain has TRBV7-3 and TRBJ1-5; D gene ambiguous. CDR1 and CDR2 (germline): SGHTA, FQGTGA. The CDR3 length is 13 residues. Trimming left V 4 bases short and J 5 bases short, with 9 bases between. CDR3 sequence (DNA): TGTGCCAGCAGCTCCCCCGCTCATCAGCCCCAGCATTTT. Protein product: CASSSPAHQPQHF. The whole variable domain, filled in from reference TRBV7-3 and TRBJ1-5, reads GAGVSQTPSNKVTEKGKYVELRCDPISGHTALYWYRQSLGQGPEFLIYFQGTGAADDSGLPNDRFFAVRPEGSVSTLKIQRTERGDSAVYLCASSSPAHQPQHFGDGTRLSIL.

The chain employs TRBV12-3 or TRBV12-4 and TRBJ1-1; D uncertain. This CDR3 has 14 residues. Trimming took 4 bases from V and 1 from J, leaving 10 bases between them. This chain's CDR3 is CASSSYWGNTEAFF. The CDR3 DNA reads as TGTGCCAGCAGTTCTTATTGGGGGAACACTGAAGCTTTCTTT.

The genes are TRBV5-1 and TRBJ1-2; D may be TRBD1 (5 bases). Trimming left V 6 bases short and J 3 bases short, with 27 bases between. The CDR3 consists of 18 residues. Per germline, CDR1 SGHRS and CDR2 YFSETQ. The CDR3 is CASTFGNAGTRGDYGYTF. The DNA for the CDR3 is TGCGCCAGCACCTTCGGAAATGCGGGGACCCGGGGGGACTATGGCTACACCTTC.

The chain carries TRBV6-6 and TRBJ2-7; tentative D call: TRBD1 (5 bases). With 8 bases removed from V and 5 bases from J, the gap between germline ends came to 16 bases. The germline V gene encodes CDR1 MNHNY and CDR2 SVGAGI (reference sequence). The CDR3 has 13 amino acids. CDR3 DNA sequence: TGTGCCAGCGTACAGGATGGGTACGACGAGCAGTACTTC. Translation gives CASVQDGYDEQYF.

The chain is built from TRBV12-3 or TRBV12-4 and TRBJ2-1, with D perhaps TRBD2 (5 bases). Deletions cut 2 bases from V and 2 bases from J, with 10 bases between. CDR3 length: 15 residues. The CDR3 bases are TGTGCCAGCAGTTTAAATAGCGCTGCCTACAATGAGCAGTTCTTC. Protein product: CASSLNSAAYNEQFF.

V and J are TRBV5-1 and TRBJ2-5; D might be TRBD1 (6 bases). Germline values: CDR1 SGHRS, CDR2 YFSETQ. This CDR3 has 13 residues. V lost 4 bases to trimming and J lost 4 bases, with 11 bases between them. As DNA, the CDR3 is TGCGCCAGCAGCCGCGGACAGCTAGAGACCCAGTACTTC. This codes for CASSRGQLETQYF.

This chain joins TRBV19 and TRBJ2-1, with 8 nucleotides matching TRBD2. Trimming took 2 bases from V and 9 from J; bases not matched to a gene: 6. The CDR3 spans 14 residues. The germline V gene has CDR1 LNHDA and CDR2 SQIVND (reference sequence). The CDR3 DNA reads as TGTGCCAGTAGTATAACGGGACTAGTCCCTGAGCAGTTCTTC. Translating it yields CASSITGLVPEQFF.

This rearrangement joins TRBV4-2 to TRBJ2-5; maybe TRBD2 (5 bases). Germline lookup yields CDR1 LGHNA and CDR2 YNFKEQ. Between the trimmed V and J ends, which lost 4 bases and 5 bases, there was a span of 14 bases. The CDR3 length is 14 residues. CDR3 sequence reads: CASSPGLWSETQYF. DNA of the CDR3: TGTGCCAGCAGCCCCGGACTGTGGAGTGAGACCCAGTACTTC.

This clonotype came up once. The CDR3 region has the DNA TGTGCCAGCAGCTCCGGACAACTAGCCAAAAACATTCAGTACTTC. Protein sequence: CASSSGQLAKNIQYF. The genes are TRBV28 and TRBJ2-4; D might be TRBD1 (5 bases). The CDR3 extends over 15 amino acids. Deletions cut 6 bases from V and 0 bases from J, with 12 bases between. The germline gives CDR1 MDHEN, CDR2 SYDVKM.